Listed below are T cell receptor beta chains from one sample, sequenced in a study of CXCR3 chemokines and chemotherapy response in bladder cancer. TCRdb analysed the PCR reads with MiXCR anew, one entry per CDR3 protein. The sample has 12,000 or so distinct CDR3 sequences, approximately 13% seen once. Sampling was carried out from a patient whose treatment included neoadjuvant chemotherapy. All receptors derive from a human donor with bladder cancer that did not respond to neoadjuvant chemotherapy. The CDR3 runs from the conserved cysteine through the conserved F or W. The order of the fields is D gene, V gene, J gene, clone size, CDR3 DNA, CDR3 protein. The D gene is left open where the match is weak. The size field is filled for only some rows; it gives once, few, many or a size class.

d_gene: TRBD2
v_gene: TRBV20-1
j_gene: TRBJ2-7
abundance: NA
CDR3nt: TGCAGTGCTACCCAAACTAGCGGGACCTACGAGCAGTACTTC
CDR3aa: CSATQTSGTYEQYF

d_gene: TRBD1
v_gene: TRBV5-6
j_gene: TRBJ2-1
abundance: many
CDR3nt: TGTGCCAGCAGCCCGGGACCCACAGGGGGCAATGAGCAGTTCTTC
CDR3aa: CASSPGPTGGNEQFF

d_gene: NA
v_gene: TRBV27
j_gene: TRBJ2-5
abundance: NA
CDR3nt: TGTGCCAGCAAGGGGGGGAACCAAGAGACCCAGTACTTC
CDR3aa: CASKGGNQETQYF

d_gene: NA
v_gene: TRBV11-1
j_gene: TRBJ2-3
abundance: many
CDR3nt: TGTGCCAGCAGCCCCGTCATAGATACGCAGTATTTT
CDR3aa: CASSPVIDTQYF

d_gene: TRBD1
v_gene: TRBV27
j_gene: TRBJ2-7
abundance: many
CDR3nt: TGTGCCAGCAGTAGTTGGGACAGGCGCGAGCAGTACTTC
CDR3aa: CASSSWDRREQYF

d_gene: NA
v_gene: TRBV6-2/TRBV6-3
j_gene: TRBJ1-5
abundance: NA
CDR3nt: TGTGCCAGCAGTTACTTTTCAGGCAATCAGCCCCAGCATTTT
CDR3aa: CASSYFSGNQPQHF

d_gene: TRBD1
v_gene: TRBV19
j_gene: TRBJ2-5
abundance: many
CDR3nt: TGTGCCAGTAGCCCAACGAGCCGGGGACAGGGTGGGGAGACCCAGTACTTC
CDR3aa: CASSPTSRGQGGETQYF

d_gene: NA
v_gene: TRBV12-3/TRBV12-4
j_gene: TRBJ1-1
abundance: many
CDR3nt: TGTGCCAGCAGCCCTGGTTTTGAGCGAACTGAAGCTTTCTTT
CDR3aa: CASSPGFERTEAFF

d_gene: TRBD1
v_gene: TRBV20-1
j_gene: TRBJ1-1
abundance: NA
CDR3nt: TGCAGTGTTCACGGACAGGGCGGCACTGAAGCTTTCTTT
CDR3aa: CSVHGQGGTEAFF

d_gene: NA
v_gene: TRBV6-1
j_gene: TRBJ1-6
abundance: medium-sized
CDR3nt: TGTGCCAGCAGTGATGTTTCACCCCTCCACTTT
CDR3aa: CASSDVSPLHF

d_gene: TRBD1
v_gene: TRBV6-5
j_gene: TRBJ1-2
abundance: many
CDR3nt: TGTGCCAGCAGTCCGCAGGGGGCATTGAATGGCTACACCTTC
CDR3aa: CASSPQGALNGYTF

d_gene: TRBD1
v_gene: TRBV19
j_gene: TRBJ1-2
abundance: few
CDR3nt: TGTGCCAGTAGTACTACAGGGGGCGAGTACTATGGCTACACCTTC
CDR3aa: CASSTTGGEYYGYTF

d_gene: NA
v_gene: TRBV19
j_gene: TRBJ1-2
abundance: medium-sized
CDR3nt: TGTGCCAGTAAAATAAGGGATATCTCTTCCTATGGCTACACCTTC
CDR3aa: CASKIRDISSYGYTF

d_gene: NA
v_gene: TRBV15
j_gene: TRBJ1-3
abundance: many
CDR3nt: TGTGCCACCAGCATTGGCCTCTCTGGAAACACCATATATTTT
CDR3aa: CATSIGLSGNTIYF

d_gene: TRBD1
v_gene: TRBV19
j_gene: TRBJ1-5
abundance: many
CDR3nt: TGTGCCAGTAGGGGACAGGGGTATCAGCCCCAGCATTTT
CDR3aa: CASRGQGYQPQHF

d_gene: TRBD1
v_gene: TRBV9
j_gene: TRBJ2-7
abundance: NA
CDR3nt: TGTGCCAGCAGCGTAGCCCCGACAGGGAGTAGGGACGAGCAGTACTTC
CDR3aa: CASSVAPTGSRDEQYF

d_gene: TRBD2
v_gene: TRBV7-2
j_gene: TRBJ2-3
abundance: many
CDR3nt: TGTGCCAGCAGCCAAGTTTCGGGGGGGGGCATGTATACGCAGTATTTT
CDR3aa: CASSQVSGGGMYTQYF

d_gene: NA
v_gene: TRBV5-3
j_gene: TRBJ2-2
abundance: NA
CDR3nt: TGTGCCAGAAGGGCGGGAACATCGGGGGACCCGAACACCGGGGAGCTGTTTTTT
CDR3aa: CARRAGTSGDPNTGELFF

d_gene: TRBD2
v_gene: TRBV27
j_gene: TRBJ2-7
abundance: NA
CDR3nt: TGTGCCAGCAGACTCACTAGCGGGGGAATTTACGAGCAGTACTTC
CDR3aa: CASRLTSGGIYEQYF

d_gene: NA
v_gene: TRBV10-3
j_gene: TRBJ2-2
abundance: many
CDR3nt: TGTGCCATCAGTGTTGGTGCGGGAATCCCCGGGGAGCTGTTTTTT
CDR3aa: CAISVGAGIPGELFF

d_gene: NA
v_gene: TRBV10-3
j_gene: TRBJ2-3
abundance: medium-sized
CDR3nt: TGTGCCATCAGTGGAGGGGCCCCAGATACGCAGTATTTT
CDR3aa: CAISGGAPDTQYF

d_gene: TRBD2
v_gene: TRBV6-1
j_gene: TRBJ2-5
abundance: many
CDR3nt: TGTGCCAGCGGACTAGCGGGGGGCCGGGAGACCCAGTACTTC
CDR3aa: CASGLAGGRETQYF

d_gene: TRBD1
v_gene: TRBV19
j_gene: TRBJ1-5
abundance: many
CDR3nt: TGTGCCAGTAAGAGACAGGGAGGTGAGAGCAATCAGCCCCAGCATTTT
CDR3aa: CASKRQGGESNQPQHF

d_gene: NA
v_gene: TRBV6-6
j_gene: TRBJ1-1
abundance: many
CDR3nt: TGTGCCAGCACCCAAACTGAAGCTTTCTTT
CDR3aa: CASTQTEAFF

d_gene: NA
v_gene: TRBV19
j_gene: TRBJ2-1
abundance: medium-sized
CDR3nt: TGTGCCAGTAGTATGGGAAAGACACCTTCCGCGGTCTATGAGCAGTTCTTC
CDR3aa: CASSMGKTPSAVYEQFF

d_gene: NA
v_gene: TRBV6-1
j_gene: TRBJ1-1
abundance: medium-sized
CDR3nt: TGTGCCAGCAGTGGGCAGAGCATGAACACTGAAGCTTTCTTT
CDR3aa: CASSGQSMNTEAFF

d_gene: TRBD1
v_gene: TRBV19
j_gene: TRBJ1-6
abundance: many
CDR3nt: TGTGCCAGTAGTGGACGACAGGGATATAATTCACCCCTCCACTTT
CDR3aa: CASSGRQGYNSPLHF

d_gene: NA
v_gene: TRBV6-1
j_gene: TRBJ2-3
abundance: many
CDR3nt: TGTGCCAGCAGTCCGCGGCTAGCGAACACAGATACGCAGTATTTT
CDR3aa: CASSPRLANTDTQYF

d_gene: TRBD1
v_gene: TRBV7-9
j_gene: TRBJ2-1
abundance: few
CDR3nt: TGTGCCAGCAGCTTAGAGGGACAGCTGCAGTTCTTC
CDR3aa: CASSLEGQLQFF

d_gene: NA
v_gene: TRBV20-1
j_gene: TRBJ1-4
abundance: NA
CDR3nt: TGCAGTGCTAGAGATCCCGGGGGCGGAAATGAAAAACTGTTTTTT
CDR3aa: CSARDPGGGNEKLFF

d_gene: TRBD2
v_gene: TRBV6-2/TRBV6-3
j_gene: TRBJ2-7
abundance: NA
CDR3nt: TGTGCCAGCAGTCCCCCCGGACTAGCGGGAGCCGAGCAGTACTTC
CDR3aa: CASSPPGLAGAEQYF

d_gene: NA
v_gene: TRBV15
j_gene: TRBJ1-4
abundance: NA
CDR3nt: TGTGCCACCAGCCTTAGGACAGTTAATGAAAAACTGTTTTTT
CDR3aa: CATSLRTVNEKLFF

d_gene: NA
v_gene: TRBV29-1
j_gene: TRBJ2-1
abundance: many
CDR3nt: TGCAGCGTTGAACGCAGCAATGAGCAGTTCTTC
CDR3aa: CSVERSNEQFF

d_gene: TRBD2
v_gene: TRBV20-1
j_gene: TRBJ2-3
abundance: many
CDR3nt: TGCAGTGCTAGGAGACTAGCGGGGGCCGTAGATACGCAGTATTTT
CDR3aa: CSARRLAGAVDTQYF

d_gene: NA
v_gene: TRBV20-1
j_gene: TRBJ1-6
abundance: few
CDR3nt: TGCAGTGCCCCCGGGGTGCGGAATATTGGGGATTCACCCCTCCACTTT
CDR3aa: CSAPGVRNIGDSPLHF

d_gene: TRBD1
v_gene: TRBV7-2
j_gene: TRBJ2-2
abundance: many
CDR3nt: TGTGCCAGCAGACCGACAGGGGGCACCGGGGAGCTGTTTTTT
CDR3aa: CASRPTGGTGELFF

d_gene: NA
v_gene: TRBV27
j_gene: TRBJ1-1
abundance: NA
CDR3nt: TGTGCCAGCAGTTTATTGGGCGGGGGAGCTTTCTTT
CDR3aa: CASSLLGGGAFF

d_gene: NA
v_gene: TRBV14
j_gene: TRBJ2-3
abundance: many
CDR3nt: TGTGCCAGCAGTCCATTAGGGGGCACAGATACGCAGTATTTT
CDR3aa: CASSPLGGTDTQYF

d_gene: TRBD1
v_gene: TRBV10-3
j_gene: TRBJ2-7
abundance: once
CDR3nt: TGTGCCATACTGACAGGGGGCCAGCAGTACTTC
CDR3aa: CAILTGGQQYF

d_gene: TRBD1
v_gene: TRBV19
j_gene: TRBJ2-1
abundance: many
CDR3nt: TGTGCCACCTCGACAGGGGTTGATAGGGAGCAGTTCTTC
CDR3aa: CATSTGVDREQFF

d_gene: NA
v_gene: TRBV6-2/TRBV6-3
j_gene: TRBJ1-2
abundance: many
CDR3nt: TGTGCCAGCAGTTACGGACGGCTCTATGGCTACACCTTC
CDR3aa: CASSYGRLYGYTF

d_gene: NA
v_gene: TRBV6-6
j_gene: TRBJ2-2
abundance: many
CDR3nt: TGTGCCAGCAGTGGACAGTCCCGGATAGCCGGGGAGCTGTTTTTT
CDR3aa: CASSGQSRIAGELFF

d_gene: TRBD2
v_gene: TRBV15
j_gene: TRBJ2-1
abundance: many
CDR3nt: TGTGCCACCAGCAGAGGAGCGGTAGCGGGAGCCAATGAGCAGTTCTTC
CDR3aa: CATSRGAVAGANEQFF

d_gene: NA
v_gene: TRBV5-4
j_gene: TRBJ1-2
abundance: many
CDR3nt: TGTGCCAGCAGCCCCAAGGACCTCTATGGCTACACCTTC
CDR3aa: CASSPKDLYGYTF

d_gene: TRBD1
v_gene: TRBV12-3/TRBV12-4
j_gene: TRBJ2-1
abundance: many
CDR3nt: TGTGCCAGCAGTTCCCTAAGGGGACAGTCCTACAATGAGCAGTTCTTC
CDR3aa: CASSSLRGQSYNEQFF

d_gene: TRBD2
v_gene: TRBV7-9
j_gene: TRBJ2-7
abundance: many
CDR3nt: TGTGCCAGCAGTAAAGGACTAGCTTCGTCCGACGAGCAGTACTTC
CDR3aa: CASSKGLASSDEQYF

d_gene: NA
v_gene: TRBV6-6
j_gene: TRBJ1-1
abundance: medium-sized
CDR3nt: TGTGCCAGCAGTGACGGCCCGAACACTGAAGCTTTCTTT
CDR3aa: CASSDGPNTEAFF

d_gene: NA
v_gene: TRBV6-5
j_gene: TRBJ1-1
abundance: large
CDR3nt: TGTGCCAGCAGACCTGGGAGCTTATTTGAAGCTTTCTTT
CDR3aa: CASRPGSLFEAFF

d_gene: NA
v_gene: TRBV27
j_gene: TRBJ2-7
abundance: many
CDR3nt: TGTGCCAGCGGAAGGATATCCTACGAGCAGTACTTC
CDR3aa: CASGRISYEQYF

d_gene: TRBD1
v_gene: TRBV11-2
j_gene: TRBJ1-1
abundance: few
CDR3nt: TGTGCCAGCAGCTGGACAGGGGGCGATATGGCTTTCTTT
CDR3aa: CASSWTGGDMAFF